The sequence of this T cell receptor (beta chain) was determined in a study of naive and memory T cell subsets. General study points: Possibly reflecting memory cells re-expressing CD45RA, a few larger clonotypes occurred in naive repertoires, especially CD8.

The CDR3 loop spans 13 amino acids. CDR1 and CDR2 (germline): MNHNY, SVGAGI (reference sequence). The germline V and J ends were trimmed by 4 bases and 6 bases, with 12 bases remaining between them. This clonotype was seen only a few times. Its antigen is not known. The beta constant-region primer was an equimolar mix of two oligonucleotides covering TRBC1 and TRBC2. Nested alpha and beta constant-region primers with the SP2 primer drove four PCR rounds on ligated cDNA. An oligonucleotide with the SP2 primer and a 12-nucleotide UMI was ligated to the cDNA 3' end. Each CDR3 protein gets one entry after TCRdb re-called the UMI-ligation and nested PCR reads with MiXCR. The sample lists approximately 140,000 distinct CDR3 sequences, roughly 20% occurring once. Alpha and beta libraries were amplified separately from the second PCR onward. CD4 T cells were positively selected, then CD8 T cells from the CD4-negative fraction.

This receptor was obtained from a human donor in good health. The rearrangement joins TRBV6-6 to TRBJ1-2; no reliable D call. Sequenced input: naive CD4+ T cells from blood. CDR3 residues: CASSSHGVDGYTF. In DNA form, the CDR3 reads TGTGCCAGCAGTTCACATGGGGTCGATGGCTACACCTTC.